This T cell receptor beta chain was recovered during a study of shared clonotypes between healthy human individuals. Overall study findings and caveats: Among a handful of donors, around 5% of naive CD4 clonotypes were found in common.

In the authors' methods: With immunoSEQ giving junction-only sequences and no quality scores, filtering differed. Here immunoSEQ multiplex PCR was the method, and the copy in TCRdb shows in-frame clones only, minus some. V, J and clone size derive from that table, while D and trimming were established from the DNA sequence. The sample consists of 2 million to 2.5 million clones, about 95% of them appearing once. Naive CD8 isolation took CD45RO-negative cells positively selected for CCR7 and excluded terminally differentiated effector memory CD45RA+ cells. Donation came from healthy HIV-negative adults that had no recent acute infections or vaccinations. Germline V lookup: CDR1 SGHDT, CDR2 YYEEEE. V gave up 0 bases and J gave up 6 bases, with 4 bases separating them. The CDR3 covers 12 residues. About this clone itself: Antigen unknown. Distinct nucleotide sequences in the sample also encode this CDR3.

This receptor was taken from a man aged 18 to 29 in good health. V and J are TRBV5-6 and TRBJ1-5; unclear D gene. The source material was naive CD8+ T cells sorted from blood. CDR3 coding DNA: TGTGCCAGCAGCTTGGGCAGTCAGCCCCAGCATTTT. It specifies CASSLGSQPQHF. The full variable domain, its missing parts supplied by reference TRBV5-6 and TRBJ1-5, is DAGVTQSPTHLIKTRGQQVTLRCSPKSGHDTVSWYQQALGQGPQFIFQYYEEEERQRGNFPDRFSGHQFPNYSSELNVNALLLGDSALYLCASSLGSQPQHFGDGTRLSIL.